A single TCR beta chain is shown here with its context. Antigen: not known. A multiplex PCR was run with 60 Vbeta primers and 13 Jbeta primers. Using immunoSEQ multiplex PCR, the repertoire was profiled, and TCRdb retains in-frame clones only, with some absent. The table has 150,000 to 200,000 clones, about 76% seen once. These data originate in a study of cytomegalovirus exposure and HLA in healthy donors. Study outcomes and limitations: What a later analysis showed was that several of the most significant clusters appeared linked to common viral pathogens. Other equally common chains were less clonally expanded than HLA-associated TCR beta chains, a later analysis showed.

The trim removed 0 bases at V and 2 bases at J, leaving 9 bases unmatched. Germline CDR1 and CDR2: SGHTS and YDEGEE. This CDR3 contains 17 residues. The source material was PBMCs. This TCR came from a female donor in good health and CMV-seronegative. The chain joins TRBV5-8 to TRBJ2-3, with 7 nucleotides matching TRBD1. Written as DNA, the CDR3 is TGTGCCAGCAGCTTGGTAGTTTTACAGGGGTCCACAGATACGCAGTATTTT. Residues: CASSLVVLQGSTDTQYF.